This TCR beta chain was profiled in a study of blood T cells in healthy people across ages (dated by TCRdb to the mid-2010s). For the study in its entirety: In model experiments, template switching captured roughly one uniquely barcoded TCR beta cDNA molecule for every two T cells. To avoid experimental bias, donors of different ages were spread randomly across the sequencing lanes. To track age-related changes in TCR beta repertoire diversity, the study relied on deep sequencing normalized with unique cDNA molecular identifiers. Donors were grouped into four age groups: young (average about 15 years), middle-aged (39), aged (62) and long-lived (roughly 80). For two donors (one aged 18 to 30 and one aged 80 or older), the study analyzed two additional independent replicas of 1 million unique cDNA reads from the same blood draw.

The sample holds a few counts of this clonotype. The antigen this receptor binds is unknown. Per-base qualities were not stored, and no clone one base away is much larger. General conclusions and limits of the study: Observed TCR beta diversity per million T cells fell roughly linearly with age, and a significant reduction was already apparent by age around 40. Estimates of total diversity based on one million sequenced T cells were considered lower bounds and underestimates. Bulk unsorted PBMC profiling prevented conclusive comparison of naive and antigen-experienced compartments. Observed TCR beta diversity correlated strongly with the percentage of naive T cells measured by flow cytometry. The long-lived group showed more naive CD4+ T cells, fewer expanded clones and increased TCR diversity than the aged group, suggesting age selection. Because donor CMV infection status was unknown, age-related changes in expanded clonotypes were potentially confounded.

Libraries were prepared through 5' RACE. Data came from an Illumina HiSeq 2500. A second PCR of about 7 to 12 cycles was performed with a sample-barcoded 5' primer and a J-beta primer mix. Each TCR beta cDNA molecule received a unique molecular identifier from a template-switch 5' adaptor carrying 12 random nucleotides. At least 2.5 million CDR3-containing paired-end reads were obtained from each sample. All of the RNA was converted into first-strand cDNA using the Mint cDNA synthesis kit, with a TRBC-specific oligonucleotide serving as the primer. After uracil-DNA glycosylase treatment, a first 18-cycle PCR used universal primers M1SS and BC2_uni_R on all cDNA. For the original study's pipeline: For normalization, 1 million high-quality reads were randomly selected from each sample, with every read carrying a distinct molecular identifier. Instead of being binned into consensus sequences, reads that shared molecular identifiers were thrown out. MiTCR, run with a Q25 quality threshold and the strictest error-elimination algorithm, handled CDR3 identification, clonotype clustering and error correction. A nonparametric unseen species model with Euler transformation was used to estimate lower-bound total TCR beta diversity. Starting from the raw public reads, TCRdb applied fastp trimming at Q25, assembled clones with MiXCR and retained in-frame beta chains. Rows are unified per CDR3 protein, each entry keeping the most common DNA and genes. These V and J calls originate from TCRdb's pipeline instead of the authors' own analysis. The sample yields some 690,000 distinct CDR3 sequences; 22% were counted once. Clones ranked in the top ten supply roughly 22% of the sample.

The CDR3 runs 13 amino acids, cysteine and phenylalanine included. The DNA shown is the 39-base CDR3, in frame from base 1. Trimming takes 1 base from V and 6 bases from J, and the germline ends sit 7 bases apart. From a lookup of the germline V gene, CDR1 and CDR2 are MNHEY and SVGAGI. Systemically healthy Caucasian individuals from Russia, approximately 39 in total and aged about 6 to 95 years, were included as donors. Each donor gave about 9.2 milliliters of peripheral blood, drawn into EDTA-treated Vacutainer tubes. Ficoll-Paque density-gradient centrifugation was used to isolate PBMCs, with at least 6.5 million per sample. Total RNA was extracted from PBMCs with Trizol reagent, with at least 6 micrograms obtained per sample. For every donor, an aliquot of PBMCs went through flow cytometry to measure the percentages of naive CD45RAhigh/CD27high T cells.

The chain is made from TRBV6-5 and TRBJ2-1; the D gene is perhaps TRBD1, from 5 matching bases. Sequences were obtained from blood. The source is a man between 65 and 80 years old in good health. The DNA sequence is given as TGTGCCAGCAGTTACTATAGGGGCAATGAGCAGTTCTTC. This sequence encodes CASSYYRGNEQFF.